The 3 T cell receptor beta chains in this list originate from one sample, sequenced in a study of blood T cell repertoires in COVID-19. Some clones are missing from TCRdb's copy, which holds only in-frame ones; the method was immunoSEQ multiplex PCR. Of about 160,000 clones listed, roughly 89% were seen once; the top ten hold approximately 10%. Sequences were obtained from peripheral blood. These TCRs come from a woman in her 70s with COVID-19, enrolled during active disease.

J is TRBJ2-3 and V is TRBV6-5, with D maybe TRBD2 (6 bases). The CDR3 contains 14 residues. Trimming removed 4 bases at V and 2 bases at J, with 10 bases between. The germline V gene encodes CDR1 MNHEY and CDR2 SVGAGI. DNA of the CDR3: TGTGCCAGCAGTTTGGCTAGCGACACAGATACGCAGTATTTT. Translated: CASSLASDTDTQYF.

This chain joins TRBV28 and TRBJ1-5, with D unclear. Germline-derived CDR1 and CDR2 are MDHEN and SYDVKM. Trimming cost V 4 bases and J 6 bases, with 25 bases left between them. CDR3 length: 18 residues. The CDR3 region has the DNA TGTGCCAGCAGTTGGCCCCCGATGGCAAGGCAGGTGGGTCAGCCCCAGCATTTT. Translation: CASSWPPMARQVGQPQHF.

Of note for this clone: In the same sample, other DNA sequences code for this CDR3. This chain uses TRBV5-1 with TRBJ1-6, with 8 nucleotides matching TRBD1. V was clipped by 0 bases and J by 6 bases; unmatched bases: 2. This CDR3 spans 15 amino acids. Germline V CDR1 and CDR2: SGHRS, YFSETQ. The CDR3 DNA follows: TGCGCCAGCAGCTTGGACGGACAGGGTAATTCACCCCTCCACTTT. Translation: CASSLDGQGNSPLHF.